What follows describes a single T cell receptor (beta chain). Per the germline V gene, CDR1 is ENHRY and CDR2 is SYGVKD. V shed 6 bases, J shed 2 bases, and the junction held 4 bases outside the gene matches. The CDR3 is 14 amino acids. The source of the sample is a study of blood T cell repertoires in COVID-19. Study-wide context: The cDNA or gDNA used as material had been derived from T cells, B-cell-depleted T cells, or PBMCs.

Assay used: immunoSEQ multiplex PCR; TCRdb lists only in-frame clones, some missing. Of fewer than 250,000 clones listed, roughly 84% are singletons. This chain uses TRBV10-3 with TRBJ1-3, with 7 bases aligning to TRBD1. The sample was PBMCs or T cells enriched from blood (not recorded which). The clonotype was recovered from a woman between 40 and 55 years old who had recovered from COVID-19. CDR3 protein: CAIRRQGTGNTIYF. The CDR3 DNA reads TGTGCCATCAGAAGACAGGGCACTGGAAACACCATATATTTT.